This T cell receptor beta chain was sequenced during a study of regulatory T cells in long-lasting Graves disease. Building of the TCR beta libraries involved iRepertoire HTBI primers and Arm-PCR of CDR3 regions. TCRdb passed the multiplex PCR reads through MiXCR, listing each CDR3 protein once. This repertoire shows 250,000 to 300,000 distinct CDR3 sequences, more than 15% found once; its top ten account for around 15%. Time point specified: newly diagnosed GD, antithyroid drugs for less than 3 months. There was RNA extracted from PBMCs, and the TCR library was made from it. The CDR3 totals 19 residues. Germline V gene data show CDR1 as SNHLY and CDR2 as FYNNEI. V was clipped by 6 bases and J by 0 bases, with 21 bases between them. Study-wide findings and caveats: The study found persistent patients shared more public clonotypes (roughly 2,500) than new patients (around 1,000). There was favoring of TRBV28, TRBJ1-2 and TRBJ2-5 in persistent disease.

Concerning this clonotype: The antigen remains undetermined.

This sample also appeared in a second study, on T cells in Graves' hyperthyroidism and ophthalmopathy. Per that study: Patients aged 18 to 65 had newly diagnosed hyperthyroidism of under 2 months' duration. With the HTBI primer set, the TCR CDR3 went through a first round of RT-PCR.

This receptor was obtained from a woman aged 25 to 39 with Graves disease. The sequences come from peripheral blood mononuclear cells (PBMCs), collected at new diagnosis, from a patient treated with antithyroid drugs. This chain uses TRBV2 with TRBJ2-6; weak D call: TRBD1 (5 bases). The CDR3 DNA is TGTGCCAGCAGGCGATTCCTCAGGGAAGATGGCTCTGGGGCCAACGTCCTGACTTTC. Translating gives CASRRFLREDGSGANVLTF.